This TCR beta chain originates from a study of blood T cell repertoires in COVID-19. Germline V gene lookup returns CDR1 MNHEY and CDR2 SVGAGI. The CDR3 consists of 14 residues. V was cut by 6 bases and J by 5 bases, with 13 bases left in between. Here immunoSEQ multiplex PCR was the method, and the copy in TCRdb shows in-frame clones only, minus some. Here the sample spans about 200,000 clones, about 80% being singletons. Sequences were obtained from PBMCs or T cells enriched from blood (not recorded which). The V and J genes are TRBV6-5 and TRBJ1-4; no reliable D call. The source of this sequence is a man in his forties or fifties who had recovered from COVID-19. The CDR3 sequence: CASSRGVGNEKLFF. CDR3 nucleotides: TGTGCCAGCAGCCGGGGTGTGGGCAATGAAAAACTGTTTTTT.